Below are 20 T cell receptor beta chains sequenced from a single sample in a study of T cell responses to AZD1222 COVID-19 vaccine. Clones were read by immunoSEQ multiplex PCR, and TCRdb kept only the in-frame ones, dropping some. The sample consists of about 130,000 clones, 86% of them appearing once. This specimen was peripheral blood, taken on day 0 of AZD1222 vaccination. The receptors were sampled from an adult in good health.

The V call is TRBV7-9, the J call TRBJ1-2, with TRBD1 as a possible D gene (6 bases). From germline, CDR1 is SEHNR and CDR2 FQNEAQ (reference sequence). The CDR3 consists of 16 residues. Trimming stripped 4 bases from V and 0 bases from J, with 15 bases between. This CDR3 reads CASSSDFRGSNYGYTF. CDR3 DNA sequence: TGTGCCAGCAGCTCCGATTTCAGGGGATCTAACTATGGCTACACCTTC.

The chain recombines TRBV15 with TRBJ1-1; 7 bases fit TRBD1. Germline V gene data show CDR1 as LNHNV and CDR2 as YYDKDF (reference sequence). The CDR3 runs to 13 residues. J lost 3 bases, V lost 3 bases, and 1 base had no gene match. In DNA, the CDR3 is TGTGCCACCAGCAGTGACAGGGACACTGAAGCTTTCTTT. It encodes CATSSDRDTEAFF.

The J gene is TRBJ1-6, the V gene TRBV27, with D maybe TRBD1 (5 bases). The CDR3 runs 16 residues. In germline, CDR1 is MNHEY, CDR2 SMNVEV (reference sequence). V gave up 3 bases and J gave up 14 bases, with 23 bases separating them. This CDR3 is CASSFAPRIAGGTLHF. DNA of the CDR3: TGTGCCAGCAGTTTCGCACCTCGGATCGCGGGGGGAACCCTCCACTTT.

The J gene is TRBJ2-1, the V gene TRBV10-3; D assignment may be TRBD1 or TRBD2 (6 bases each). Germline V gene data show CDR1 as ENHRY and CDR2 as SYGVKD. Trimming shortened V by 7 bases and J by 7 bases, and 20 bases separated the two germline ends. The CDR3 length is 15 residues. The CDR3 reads CAITSLGGGVNEQFF. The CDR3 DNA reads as TGTGCCATCACCTCTCTTGGGGGCGGGGTTAATGAGCAGTTCTTC.

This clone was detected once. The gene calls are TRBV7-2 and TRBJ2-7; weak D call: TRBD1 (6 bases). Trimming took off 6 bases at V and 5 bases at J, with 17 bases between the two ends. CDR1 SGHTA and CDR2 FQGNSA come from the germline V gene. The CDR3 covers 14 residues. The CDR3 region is CASRSAGTSHEQYF. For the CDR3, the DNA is TGTGCCAGCAGATCCGCCGGGACATCCCACGAGCAGTACTTC.

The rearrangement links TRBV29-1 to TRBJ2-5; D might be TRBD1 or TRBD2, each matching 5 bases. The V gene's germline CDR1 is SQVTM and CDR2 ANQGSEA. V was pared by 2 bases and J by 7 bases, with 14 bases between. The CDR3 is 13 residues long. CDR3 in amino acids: CSVEPEGKWTQYF. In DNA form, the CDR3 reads TGCAGCGTTGAACCCGAGGGGAAGTGGACCCAGTACTTC.

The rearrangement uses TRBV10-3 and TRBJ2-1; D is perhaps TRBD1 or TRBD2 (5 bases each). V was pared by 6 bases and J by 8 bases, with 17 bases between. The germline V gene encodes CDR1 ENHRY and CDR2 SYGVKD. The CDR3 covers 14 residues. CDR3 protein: CAIRGVLGLDEQFF. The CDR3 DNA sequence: TGTGCCATCAGGGGGGTTTTAGGGCTGGATGAGCAGTTCTTC.

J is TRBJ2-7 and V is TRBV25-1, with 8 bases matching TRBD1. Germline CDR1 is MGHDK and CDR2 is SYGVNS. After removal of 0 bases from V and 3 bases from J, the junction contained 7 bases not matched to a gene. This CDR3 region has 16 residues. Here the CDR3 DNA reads TGTGCCAGCAGTGAATATAGGGGGGACAGGAGCTACGAGCAGTACTTC. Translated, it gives CASSEYRGDRSYEQYF.

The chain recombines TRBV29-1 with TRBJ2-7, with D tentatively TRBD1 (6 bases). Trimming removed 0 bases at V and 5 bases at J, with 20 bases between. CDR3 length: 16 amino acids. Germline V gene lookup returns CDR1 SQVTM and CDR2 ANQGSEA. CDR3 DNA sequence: TGCAGCGTTGAAGATGGGGGCCACGAGGGCTTCAACGAGCAGTACTTC. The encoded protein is CSVEDGGHEGFNEQYF.

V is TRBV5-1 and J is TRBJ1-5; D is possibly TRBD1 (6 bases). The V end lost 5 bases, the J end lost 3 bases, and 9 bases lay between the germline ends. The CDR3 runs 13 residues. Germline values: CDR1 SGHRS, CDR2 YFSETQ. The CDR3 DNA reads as TGCGCCAGCAGGCAGGGACACAATCAGCCCCAGCATTTT. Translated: CASRQGHNQPQHF.

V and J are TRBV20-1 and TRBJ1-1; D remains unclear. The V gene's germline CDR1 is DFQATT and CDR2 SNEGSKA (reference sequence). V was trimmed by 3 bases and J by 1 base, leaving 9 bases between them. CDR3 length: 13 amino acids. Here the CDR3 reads CSASGHSNTEAFF. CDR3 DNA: TGCAGTGCTAGTGGCCACTCGAACACTGAAGCTTTCTTT.

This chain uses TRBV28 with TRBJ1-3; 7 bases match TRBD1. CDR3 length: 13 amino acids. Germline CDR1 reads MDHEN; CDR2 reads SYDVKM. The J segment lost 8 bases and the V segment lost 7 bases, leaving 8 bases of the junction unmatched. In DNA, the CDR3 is TGTGCCAGCATCGAAGACAGGGATTACACCATATATTTT. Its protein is CASIEDRDYTIYF.

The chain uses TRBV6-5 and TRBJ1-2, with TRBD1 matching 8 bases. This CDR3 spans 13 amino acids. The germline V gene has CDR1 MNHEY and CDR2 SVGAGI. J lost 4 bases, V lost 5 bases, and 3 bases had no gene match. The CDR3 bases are TGTGCCAGCAGTCGAGGACAGGGCTATGGCTACACCTTC. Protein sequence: CASSRGQGYGYTF.

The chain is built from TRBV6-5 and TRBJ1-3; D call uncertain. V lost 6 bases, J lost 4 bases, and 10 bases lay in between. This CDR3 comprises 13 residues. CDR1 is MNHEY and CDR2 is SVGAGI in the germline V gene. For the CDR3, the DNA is TGTGCCAGCAGCGCCCGTGGGGGAAACACCATATATTTT. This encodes CASSARGGNTIYF.

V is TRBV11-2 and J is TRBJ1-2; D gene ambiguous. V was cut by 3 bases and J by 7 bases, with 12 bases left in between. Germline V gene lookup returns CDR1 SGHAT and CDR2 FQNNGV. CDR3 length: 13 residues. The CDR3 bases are TGTGCCAGCAGCTTCCCCCGGGTGGGTGGCTACACCTTC. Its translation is CASSFPRVGGYTF.

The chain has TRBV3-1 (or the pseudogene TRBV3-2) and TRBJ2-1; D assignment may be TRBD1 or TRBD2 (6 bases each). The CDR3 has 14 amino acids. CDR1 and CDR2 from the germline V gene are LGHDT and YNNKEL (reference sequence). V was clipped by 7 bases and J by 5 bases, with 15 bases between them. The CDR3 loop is CASTHRGADNEQFF. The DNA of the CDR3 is TGTGCCAGCACCCATAGGGGGGCGGACAATGAGCAGTTCTTC.

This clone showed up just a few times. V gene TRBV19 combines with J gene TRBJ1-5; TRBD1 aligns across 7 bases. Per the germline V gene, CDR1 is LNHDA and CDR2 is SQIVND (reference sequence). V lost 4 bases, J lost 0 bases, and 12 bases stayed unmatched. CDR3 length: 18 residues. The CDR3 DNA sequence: TGTGCCAGTAGTACCGTCGACAGGGCCATTTATAGCAATCAGCCCCAGCATTTT. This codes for CASSTVDRAIYSNQPQHF.

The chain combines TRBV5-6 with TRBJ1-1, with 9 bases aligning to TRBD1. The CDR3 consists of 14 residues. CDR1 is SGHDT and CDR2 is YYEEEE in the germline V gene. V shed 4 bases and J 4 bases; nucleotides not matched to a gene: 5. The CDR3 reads CASSPRDRATEAFF. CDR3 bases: TGTGCCAGCAGCCCCCGGGACAGGGCCACTGAAGCTTTCTTT.

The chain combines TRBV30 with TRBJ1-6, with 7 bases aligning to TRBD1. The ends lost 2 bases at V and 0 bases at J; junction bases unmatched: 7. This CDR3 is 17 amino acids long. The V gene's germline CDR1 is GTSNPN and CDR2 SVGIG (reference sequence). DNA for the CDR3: TGTGCCTGGAGTAAACAGGGGAAAAGCTCCTATAATTCACCCCTCCACTTT. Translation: CAWSKQGKSSYNSPLHF.

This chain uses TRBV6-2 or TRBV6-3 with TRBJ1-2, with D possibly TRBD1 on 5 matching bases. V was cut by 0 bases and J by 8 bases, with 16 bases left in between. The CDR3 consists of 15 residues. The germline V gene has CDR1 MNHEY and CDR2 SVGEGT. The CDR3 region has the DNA TGTGCCAGCAGTTACTCGGAGTCGGGATGGGGCGGCTACACCTTC. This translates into CASSYSESGWGGYTF.